This is a list of T cell receptor beta chains from one sample in a study of cytomegalovirus exposure and HLA in healthy donors. Assay used: immunoSEQ multiplex PCR; TCRdb lists only in-frame clones, some missing. The sample records roughly 80,000 clones, under 80% being singletons. The sample was PBMCs. The receptors derive from a man in his fifties or sixties in good health and CMV-seropositive. CDR3s include the opening cysteine and the closing phenylalanine or tryptophan. D genes are given only for firm matches. A clone size is listed for some rows: how often the clone was seen (once, few, many), or a class if it is expanded.

cdr3_nt cdr3_aa clone_size d_call j_call v_call
TGCAGCGTTGAAGCCCCGAGACTAGCGGGAGAAGTGGAGCAGTTCTTC CSVEAPRLAGEVEQFF few TRBD2 TRBJ2-1 TRBV29-1
TGTGCCAGCATAACCCCCGGTTCCGGCGAGCAGTACTTC CASITPGSGEQYF NA NA TRBJ2-7 TRBV6-1
TGTGCCAGCAGCTTAGGGACAGGGGCCCTTAACTATGGCTACACCTTC CASSLGTGALNYGYTF NA TRBD1 TRBJ1-2 TRBV13
TGCGCCAGCAGCTTGGCCCCAGGTGGCCAGGAGCAGTACTTC CASSLAPGGQEQYF few NA TRBJ2-7 TRBV5-1
TGTGCCAGCAGTTGGACAGGTGCCGGGGAGCTGTTTTTT CASSWTGAGELFF few TRBD1 TRBJ2-2 TRBV27
TGTGCCAGCAGCTCCGGGACTAGCGGGAGAAATGGGGCCAACGTCCTGACTTTC CASSSGTSGRNGANVLTF few TRBD2 TRBJ2-6 TRBV7-9
TGTGCCAGCAGTTACGATCAGGGGTCCTCTGGAAACACCATATATTTT CASSYDQGSSGNTIYF NA NA TRBJ1-3 TRBV6-5
TGTGCCAGCAGAGTATCCGGGACATCGATTCACTATGGCTACACCTTC CASRVSGTSIHYGYTF once NA TRBJ1-2 TRBV6-6
TGTGCCAGCAGCCCGACTAGCGAAACCTACAATGAGCAGTTCTTC CASSPTSETYNEQFF NA TRBD2 TRBJ2-1 TRBV5-4
TGTGCCAGTAGCTTAGGGGGCATATGGGGCTACACCTTC CASSLGGIWGYTF NA TRBD1 TRBJ1-2 TRBV7-6
TGTGCCAGCAGCCAGAGGATAGCGTTCTTC CASSQRIAFF NA NA TRBJ2-1 TRBV6-1
TGTGCCAGCAGCGTCCGCGGGAGCGCACAAGAGACCCAGTACTTC CASSVRGSAQETQYF NA TRBD2 TRBJ2-5 TRBV9
TGCGCCAGCAGTTCGGGTGGGCCAGGGGCGGCCTACGAGCAGTACTTC CASSSGGPGAAYEQYF NA NA TRBJ2-7 TRBV5-1
TGTGCCAGCAGCCCCTCTAGTAAGCCCTACGAGCAGTACTTC CASSPSSKPYEQYF NA NA TRBJ2-7 TRBV7-2
TGTGCCTGGCCAACTTATGAAAAACTGTTTTTT CAWPTYEKLFF few NA TRBJ1-4 TRBV30
TGTGCCTGGATGATTGGAGGGGCCTCGCCTAATTCACCCCTCCACTTT CAWMIGGASPNSPLHF NA NA TRBJ1-6 TRBV30
TGTGCCAGCAGTGTCTCCCGGAATGAGCAGTTCTTC CASSVSRNEQFF NA NA TRBJ2-1 TRBV25-1
TGTGCCAGCAGTCGGACAGTCTCTGGAAACACCATATATTTT CASSRTVSGNTIYF NA NA TRBJ1-3 TRBV6-6
TGTGCTAGTGCCCCAGCGGGCACAGATACGCAGTATTTT CASAPAGTDTQYF NA NA TRBJ2-3 TRBV12-5
TGTGCCAGCAGTTCCGGACTAGCGGGAGTGTATGAGCAGTTCTTC CASSSGLAGVYEQFF NA TRBD2 TRBJ2-1 TRBV28
TGCGCCAGCAGCTCACGTCTGGAGGAGACCCAGTACTTC CASSSRLEETQYF NA NA TRBJ2-5 TRBV5-1
TGTGCCAGCAGTTTAGGGACAGGGGCCCGCTACACCTTC CASSLGTGARYTF few TRBD1 TRBJ1-2 TRBV27
TGTGCCTCCCACGACAGCCAACAAGAGACCCAGTACTTC CASHDSQQETQYF NA NA TRBJ2-5 TRBV10-3
TGTGCCAGTAGACTAGCGGGAACGGACGAGCAGTACTTC CASRLAGTDEQYF NA TRBD2 TRBJ2-7 TRBV19
TGTGCCAGCAGTTCCAGGGACTTCCCAACCGGGGAGCTGTTTTTT CASSSRDFPTGELFF NA NA TRBJ2-2 TRBV6-5
TGTGCCAGCAGTTCGACAGGGTACCAAGAGACCCAGTACTTC CASSSTGYQETQYF few TRBD1 TRBJ2-5 TRBV6-5
TGTGCCAGCAGTTACTTGACAGCACCTAACTATGGCTACACCTTC CASSYLTAPNYGYTF NA NA TRBJ1-2 TRBV6-6
TGTGCCAGCAGCTTAGGGGGGGTCTATGGCTACACCTTC CASSLGGVYGYTF few NA TRBJ1-2 TRBV7-2
TGTGCCAGCAGCCAGGGTGACAGGGGGCTAGAGACCCAGTACTTC CASSQGDRGLETQYF once TRBD1 TRBJ2-5 TRBV4-2
TGTGCCACTCGAGAAGCGTCCAGCTCCTACGAGCAGTACTTC CATREASSSYEQYF NA NA TRBJ2-7 TRBV10-3
TGCGCCAGCAGCTCACAGGGGGTAGATTCCTCACCCCTCCACTTT CASSSQGVDSSPLHF NA TRBD1 TRBJ1-6 TRBV5-1
TGTGCCAGCTCCCCGAGGACTAGCCCGTTCCAAGAGACCCAGTACTTC CASSPRTSPFQETQYF NA TRBD2 TRBJ2-5 TRBV18
TGTGCCAGCAGCTTAGATTACTACGAGCAGTACTTC CASSLDYYEQYF NA NA TRBJ2-7 TRBV11-2
TGTGCCAGCAGTTCCCTAGTCATGAACACTGAAGCTTTCTTT CASSSLVMNTEAFF NA NA TRBJ1-1 TRBV6-5
TGTGCCAGCAGTGAATGCAGGGGACGGGTTTGCTATGGCTACACCTTC CASSECRGRVCYGYTF NA NA TRBJ1-2 TRBV25-1
TGCGCCAGCAGTGAAGGCAGGGGCTATGGCTACACCTTC CASSEGRGYGYTF few NA TRBJ1-2 TRBV10-1
TGCGCCAGCAGCTTCGGGGACTCCTACGAGCAGTACTTC CASSFGDSYEQYF NA NA TRBJ2-7 TRBV5-1
TGTTCCAGCAGCTTAGGAGCTGGCGAGCAGTACTTC CSSSLGAGEQYF NA NA TRBJ2-7 TRBV7-9
TGTGCCAGTAGACTGACCCACGGGGAAGAAAAACTGTTTTTT CASRLTHGEEKLFF NA NA TRBJ1-4 TRBV19
TGCGCCAGCAGCTTAAGGGGCTCGTACGGCTACACCTTC CASSLRGSYGYTF NA NA TRBJ1-2 TRBV5-1
TGCGCCAGCAGCTTGATGGTCCTAGCGGGGCGGGGAGAGCAGTTCTTC CASSLMVLAGRGEQFF once TRBD2 TRBJ2-1 TRBV5-1
TGTGCCAGCAGCGTAGAGGCTGGAGGGGCGAACACCGGGGAGCTGTTTTTT CASSVEAGGANTGELFF NA NA TRBJ2-2 TRBV9
TGTGCCAGCAGCCAGGGGACAGGGGATCAGCCCCAGCATTTT CASSQGTGDQPQHF NA TRBD1 TRBJ1-5 TRBV7-9
TGTGCCAGCAGTGTGGCGGCTCGGTCTGGAACTAATGAAAAACTGTTTTTT CASSVAARSGTNEKLFF NA NA TRBJ1-4 TRBV2
TGTGCCAGCAGGCCCATAGCGGGGGGCACAGATACGCAGTATTTT CASRPIAGGTDTQYF once TRBD2 TRBJ2-3 TRBV11-2
TGTGCCAGCAGCGTATCAGGGGCGCCAAGCTCTGGAAACACCATATATTTT CASSVSGAPSSGNTIYF NA NA TRBJ1-3 TRBV9
TGTGCCAGTAGTACCTGGGACAGGTCCCATGAGCAGTTCTTC CASSTWDRSHEQFF NA TRBD1 TRBJ2-1 TRBV19
TGTGCCATCAGTGACAGGGGAGAGTCTCTGGGCTACACCTTC CAISDRGESLGYTF NA NA TRBJ1-2 TRBV10-3
TGTGCCTGGAGTCCTCGTAGCAATCAGCCCCAGCATTTT CAWSPRSNQPQHF NA NA TRBJ1-5 TRBV30
TGTGCCAGCAGCTCCCGACAGGGACCCCAGCCCCAGCATTTT CASSSRQGPQPQHF NA TRBD1 TRBJ1-5 TRBV7-2
TGTGCCATCAGTGTAAGAGGCCAGCTTAACGAGCAGTACTTC CAISVRGQLNEQYF NA NA TRBJ2-7 TRBV10-3
TGTGCCAGCAGCTTAGTTGGGACAGGGGTTTACGGAAACACCATATATTTT CASSLVGTGVYGNTIYF few TRBD1 TRBJ1-3 TRBV7-9
TGTGCCAGCAGACTACAGGGGACTGAGCAGTACTTC CASRLQGTEQYF NA NA TRBJ2-7 TRBV7-9
TGCGCCAGCAGCTCCTCGGGTTCCACAGATACGCAGTATTTT CASSSSGSTDTQYF NA NA TRBJ2-3 TRBV5-1
TGTGCCAGCAGTTTTATCCAGGGTTCCAACGAGCAGTACTTC CASSFIQGSNEQYF NA NA TRBJ2-7 TRBV28
TGTGCCAGCAGTGAACTTCCCAGAAGCTACGAGCAGTACTTC CASSELPRSYEQYF once NA TRBJ2-7 TRBV6-1
TGCGCCAGCAGCCAAGACTGGACTAAGCCCGGGGAGCTGTTTTTT CASSQDWTKPGELFF NA NA TRBJ2-2 TRBV4-1
TGTGCCAGCAGCTCCCCGGGCACTGAAGCTTTCTTT CASSSPGTEAFF NA NA TRBJ1-1 TRBV7-2
TGTGCCAGCACGCAGGGAGGAGGCAATGAGCAGTTCTTC CASTQGGGNEQFF NA NA TRBJ2-1 TRBV27